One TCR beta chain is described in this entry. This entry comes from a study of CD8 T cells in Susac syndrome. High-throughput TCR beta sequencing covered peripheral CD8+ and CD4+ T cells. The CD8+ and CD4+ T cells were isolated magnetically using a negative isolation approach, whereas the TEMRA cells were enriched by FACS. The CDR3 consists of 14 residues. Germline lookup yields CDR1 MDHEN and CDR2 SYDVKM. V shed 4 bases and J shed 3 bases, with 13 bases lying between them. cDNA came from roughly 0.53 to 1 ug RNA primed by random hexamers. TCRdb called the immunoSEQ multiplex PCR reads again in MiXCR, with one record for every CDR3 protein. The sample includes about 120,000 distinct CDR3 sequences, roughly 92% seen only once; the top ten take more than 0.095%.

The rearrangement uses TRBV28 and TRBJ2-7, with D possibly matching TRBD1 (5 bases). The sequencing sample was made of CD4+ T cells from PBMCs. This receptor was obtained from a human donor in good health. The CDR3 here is CASSSPDTVYEQYF. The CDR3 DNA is TGTGCCAGCAGTTCCCCGGACACCGTCTACGAGCAGTACTTC.